This T cell receptor beta chain emerged from a study of Tregs in tolerant kidney transplant recipients. Whole-study findings and limits: The most relevant donor-specific Treg TCRbeta repertoire apparently came from expansion with activated donor B cells.

Trimming took off 5 bases at V and 3 bases at J, with 14 bases between the two ends. The germline gives CDR1 SGHKS, CDR2 YYEKEE (reference sequence). CDR3 length: 14 residues. A note on this clone: Its antigen is still unknown.

TCRdb's copy holds only in-frame clones and misses some; the assay was immunoSEQ multiplex PCR. This sample has approximately 260,000 clones, with 84% found just once. The J gene is TRBJ2-5, the V gene TRBV5-5; D could derive from TRBD1 or TRBD2 (7 bases each). Sequences were obtained from CD4+ T cells from blood. This sequence was found in a human donor in good health. The CDR3 coding sequence is TGTGCCAGCAGACCCCAGGGGGGGAAAGAGACCCAGTACTTC. Translated, it gives CASRPQGGKETQYF.